The 28 T cell receptor beta chains in this list originate from one sample, sequenced in a study of cytomegalovirus exposure and HLA in healthy donors. The PCR contained 60 Vbeta and 13 Jbeta primers. Repertoires were generated with immunoSEQ multiplex PCR, while TCRdb's copy carries only in-frame clones and drops some. The sample records about 200,000 clones, approximately 78% being singletons. The sequenced sample was PBMCs. Receptors were obtained from a man aged 25-40 years in good health and CMV-seronegative.

The gene calls are TRBV6-5 and TRBJ2-7; D may be TRBD1 (6 bases). V gave up 2 bases and J gave up 5 bases, with 10 bases separating them. The CDR3 spans 13 residues. Germline V gene data show CDR1 as MNHEY and CDR2 as SVGAGI. The CDR3 region has the DNA TGTGCCAGCAGTTACCAGGGGCGAGACGAGCAGTACTTC. This gives the protein CASSYQGRDEQYF.

In its sample, this clone was seen a few times. V usage is TRBV6-5 and J usage is TRBJ1-6, with no clear D. Germline V gene lookup returns CDR1 MNHEY and CDR2 SVGAGI. The CDR3 length is 14 residues. The V end was cut by 5 bases, the J end by 10 bases, with 15 bases between. CDR3 region: CASSGTREWSPLHF. Here the CDR3 DNA reads TGTGCCAGCAGTGGCACTCGGGAATGGTCACCCCTCCACTTT.

This sequence joins TRBV29-1 and TRBJ2-3; 7 positions agree with TRBD1. Germline V gene data show CDR1 as SQVTM and CDR2 as ANQGSEA. The length of the CDR3 is 16 residues. V lost 2 bases, J lost 3 bases, and 11 bases stayed unmatched. CDR3 DNA sequence: TGCAGCGTTGAAAGACAGGGACACAGAACGACAGATACGCAGTATTTT. Amino acid sequence: CSVERQGHRTTDTQYF.

The gene calls are TRBV28 and TRBJ1-1, with 8 bases lining up with TRBD1. Germline V gene lookup returns CDR1 MDHEN and CDR2 SYDVKM. The ends lost 8 bases at V and 5 bases at J; junction bases unmatched: 7. The CDR3 consists of 13 residues. The CDR3 bases are TGTGCCAGCGGGGCCAGGGGGCGGACTGAAGCTTTCTTT. Its protein is CASGARGRTEAFF.

The V and J genes are TRBV4-2 and TRBJ2-5; the D gene is possibly TRBD2 (5 bases). The DNA end is more similar to TRBJ2-7, so the J call may be wrong. The germline gives CDR1 LGHNA, CDR2 YNFKEQ. This CDR3 spans 18 amino acids. CDR3 loop: CASSQESRAGRSSYEQYF. The CDR3 region has the DNA TGTGCCAGCAGCCAAGAATCGAGGGCTGGGCGTAGCTCCTACGAGCAGTACTTC.

The chain couples TRBV5-4 to TRBJ2-3, with TRBD1 identical over 7 bases. The CDR3 totals 16 residues. With 2 bases clipped from V and 1 base from J, the junction kept 7 bases outside the gene matches. Germline lookup yields CDR1 SGHNT and CDR2 YYREEE (reference sequence). The CDR3 spells CASSFGQVQGTDTQYF. CDR3 DNA: TGTGCCAGCAGCTTCGGACAGGTACAAGGCACAGATACGCAGTATTTT.

The chain couples TRBV28 to TRBJ2-7; TRBD1 might be the D (5 bases). The length of the CDR3 is 13 residues. The germline V gene encodes CDR1 MDHEN and CDR2 SYDVKM. V lost 3 bases to trimming and J lost 2 bases, with 8 bases between them. The DNA for the CDR3 is TGTGCCAGCAGTTTTTTACAGGCCTACGAGCAGTACTTC. It translates to CASSFLQAYEQYF.

This clone was counted a single time. The V and J genes are TRBV6-6 and TRBJ1-4; no definite D call. The CDR3 runs to 14 residues. Germline-derived CDR1 and CDR2 are MNHNY and SVGAGI (reference sequence). Between the trimmed V and J ends, which lost 7 bases and 3 bases, there was a span of 12 bases. The CDR3 DNA follows: TGTGCCAGCACATCCGGTCCGGCTAATGAAAAACTGTTTTTT. Encoded protein: CASTSGPANEKLFF.

The J gene is TRBJ1-2, the V gene TRBV6-1, with 11 bases lining up with TRBD1. Germline CDR1 is MNHNS and CDR2 is SASEGT. This CDR3 has 12 amino acids. After removal of 6 bases from V and 7 bases from J, the junction contained 1 base not matched to a gene. The DNA for the CDR3 is TGTGCCAGCAGGGACAGGGGGCCTGGCTACACCTTC. It encodes CASRDRGPGYTF.

The CDR3 loop is CASSLSQGSTDTQYF. CDR3 sequence (DNA): TGTGCCAGCAGCTTATCGCAGGGGAGCACAGATACGCAGTATTTT. The chain combines TRBV7-9 with TRBJ2-3; D is possibly TRBD1 (6 bases). CDR3 length: 15 amino acids. The germline gives CDR1 SEHNR, CDR2 FQNEAQ (reference sequence). Trimming cost V 2 bases and J 0 bases, with 9 bases left between them.

The rearrangement uses TRBV2 and TRBJ2-7; D is possibly TRBD1 (6 bases). The CDR3 covers 14 residues. Germline CDR1 and CDR2: SNHLY and FYNNEI. Trimming stripped 3 bases from V and 0 bases from J, with 9 bases between. CDR3 in amino acids: CASSEDSLSYEQYF. CDR3 DNA sequence: TGTGCCAGCAGTGAGGACAGTCTCTCCTACGAGCAGTACTTC.

J is TRBJ2-2 and V is TRBV9; D may be TRBD2 (6 bases). The CDR3 has 15 residues. The germline CDR1 and CDR2 sequences are SGDLS and YYNGEE. Trimming took off 5 bases at V and 1 base at J, with 12 bases between the two ends. CDR3 amino acids: CASSRDSMNTGELFF. The CDR3 bases are TGTGCCAGCAGTCGGGACTCGATGAACACCGGGGAGCTGTTTTTT.

Only one count was recorded for this clone. V gene TRBV5-1 combines with J gene TRBJ1-3; a possible D gene is TRBD1 (5 bases). This CDR3 comprises 15 residues. The germline gives CDR1 SGHRS, CDR2 YFSETQ. The V end lost 4 bases, the J end lost 7 bases, and 18 bases lay between the germline ends. The DNA of the CDR3 is TGCGCCAGCAGCCTCAACCAGGGATTAAAGAACACCATATATTTT. It is translated as CASSLNQGLKNTIYF.

A few counts support this clone. This chain joins TRBV9 and TRBJ2-5; TRBD2 matches at 7 bases. J lost 2 bases, V lost 3 bases, and 7 bases had no gene match. Germline V lookup: CDR1 SGDLS, CDR2 YYNGEE. CDR3 size: 15 residues. This chain's CDR3 is CASSDKRDPQETQYF. CDR3 bases: TGTGCCAGCAGCGACAAGCGGGATCCTCAAGAGACCCAGTACTTC.

Notes on this clone: The sample contains more than one DNA sequence encoding this CDR3. The CDR3 spells CASSSGQLYGYTF. CDR3 in DNA: TGTGCCAGCAGTTCGGGACAGCTATATGGCTACACCTTC. The genes are TRBV27 and TRBJ1-2, with TRBD1 identical over 7 bases. V shed 4 bases and J 5 bases; nucleotides not matched to a gene: 4. CDR3 length: 13 residues. The germline V gene encodes CDR1 MNHEY and CDR2 SMNVEV (reference sequence).

The chain carries TRBV6-5 and TRBJ2-7; 7 bases are shared with TRBD1. The junction had 10 bases not matched to a gene; V was cut back by 5 bases and J by 6 bases. This CDR3 is 14 amino acids long. Looked up from germline, CDR1 is MNHEY and CDR2 is SVGAGI. The CDR3 reads CASSTLGQLPEQYF. The DNA of the CDR3 is TGTGCCAGCAGTACACTGGGACAGCTACCCGAGCAGTACTTC.

This clone was picked up a small number of times. The V and J genes are TRBV4-3 and TRBJ1-6; tentative D call: TRBD1 (6 bases). Deletions cut 1 base from V and 7 bases from J, with 11 bases between. CDR1 is LGHNA, CDR2 YSLEER, per germline. The CDR3 spans 15 residues. CDR3 loop: CASSQGRGGNSPLHF. As DNA, the CDR3 is TGCGCCAGCAGCCAAGGTAGGGGGGGGAATTCACCCCTCCACTTT.

The chain joins TRBV5-6 to TRBJ2-5; 8 bases line up with TRBD2. The length of the CDR3 is 14 residues. V was pared by 3 bases and J by 2 bases, with 3 bases of the junction left unmatched. Germline CDR1 and CDR2: SGHDT and YYEEEE. This CDR3 is CASSYSGEQETQYF. The DNA for the CDR3 is TGTGCCAGCAGCTATAGCGGGGAGCAAGAGACCCAGTACTTC.

This chain uses TRBV4-1 with TRBJ1-1; 12 nucleotides agree with TRBD1. Germline V gene sequence: CDR1 MGHRA, CDR2 YSYEKL. V shed 5 bases and J 5 bases; nucleotides not matched to a gene: 6. This CDR3 region has 15 residues. CDR3 amino acids: CASSGRDRGLTEAFF. In DNA, the CDR3 is TGCGCCAGCAGCGGTCGGGACAGGGGGCTGACTGAAGCTTTCTTT.

V usage is TRBV14 and J usage is TRBJ2-1, with 7 bases lining up with TRBD2. After removal of 1 base from V and 0 bases from J, the junction contained 0 bases not matched to a gene. CDR3 length equals 15 residues. From germline, CDR1 is SGHDN and CDR2 FVKESK. The CDR3 nucleotides are TGTGCCAGCAGCCAAGGGACTAGCTCCTACAATGAGCAGTTCTTC. Translated, it gives CASSQGTSSYNEQFF.

A remark on this clone: An end of the junction differs from the germline gene, which may be a read error. The CDR3 DNA follows: TGTGCCAGCAGCTTGTACGGTGGGGCCAGCGTCCTGACTTTC. Translation gives CASSLYGGASVLTF. The V and J genes are TRBV5-8 and TRBJ2-6, with D possibly matching TRBD1 (5 bases). CDR1 and CDR2 (germline): SGHTS, YDEGEE. The CDR3 extends over 14 amino acids.

The rearrangement joins TRBV19 to TRBJ2-5; 7 bases map to TRBD2. Looked up from germline, CDR1 is LNHDA and CDR2 is SQIVND (reference sequence). The CDR3 has 16 amino acids. Germline trimming cut 8 bases from V and 1 base from J; bases unmatched to any gene: 13. The CDR3 region has the DNA TGTGCCAGTTCCACACTCAGCGGGGCGTCCCAAGAGACCCAGTACTTC. Encoded protein: CASSTLSGASQETQYF.

This chain uses TRBV28 with TRBJ2-1; TRBD2 aligns across 8 bases. CDR1 is MDHEN, CDR2 SYDVKM, per germline. The length of the CDR3 is 14 residues. CDR3 residues: CADPGLGRRLEQFF. The CDR3 DNA reads TGTGCAGACCCGGGACTAGGGAGGCGTCTTGAGCAGTTCTTC.

The J gene is TRBJ1-5, the V gene TRBV7-3, with TRBD1 as a possible D gene (5 bases). The CDR3 has 13 amino acids. V shed 0 bases and J shed 5 bases, with 5 bases lying between them. In germline, CDR1 is SGHTA, CDR2 FQGTGA. In DNA, the CDR3 is TGTGCCAGCAGCTTAACAGGGGATCAGCCCCAGCATTTT. It specifies CASSLTGDQPQHF. The full variable domain, in which reference TRBV7-3 and TRBJ1-5 provide the parts outside the CDR3, is GAGVSQTPSNKVTEKGKYVELRCDPISGHTALYWYRQSLGQGPEFLIYFQGTGAADDSGLPNDRFFAVRPEGSVSTLKIQRTERGDSAVYLCASSLTGDQPQHFGDGTRLSIL.

This clone has only one observation. The chain combines TRBV4-3 with TRBJ1-4, with D perhaps matching TRBD1 (5 bases). Germline V gene data show CDR1 as LGHNA and CDR2 as YSLEER. The CDR3 has 15 residues. Trimming took 3 bases from V and 9 from J, leaving 17 bases between them. CDR3 in DNA: TGCGCCAGCAGCCACCTCGCGGGGGTCGGTAAAAAACTGTTTTTT. As protein: CASSHLAGVGKKLFF.

V is TRBV7-9 and J is TRBJ1-5, with 8 bases aligning to TRBD1. Germline CDR1 reads SEHNR; CDR2 reads FQNEAQ (reference sequence). CDR3 length equals 17 residues. The J segment lost 0 bases and the V segment lost 2 bases, leaving 6 bases of the junction unmatched. CDR3 nucleotide sequence: TGTGCCAGCAGCTTATACCAGGGGGCGGGTAGCAATCAGCCCCAGCATTTT. Translating gives CASSLYQGAGSNQPQHF.

This chain joins TRBV9 and TRBJ2-3, with no clear D. Per germline, CDR1 SGDLS and CDR2 YYNGEE. This CDR3 has 16 residues. V was cut by 3 bases and J by 0 bases, with 14 bases left in between. The CDR3 nucleotides read TGTGCCAGCAGCGGGAATGGGCCAGCCAGCACAGATACGCAGTATTTT. Translation gives CASSGNGPASTDTQYF.

This sequence joins TRBV18 and TRBJ1-2; maybe TRBD1 (6 bases). CDR3 length equals 15 residues. The V end was cut by 3 bases, the J end by 7 bases, with 18 bases between. Per the germline V gene, CDR1 is KGHSH and CDR2 is LQKENI. CDR3 sequence (DNA): TGTGCCAGCTCACCCGAGACAGGAAGAAACAGTGGCTACACCTTC. It specifies CASSPETGRNSGYTF. The full variable domain, completed using reference TRBV18 and TRBJ1-2, is NAGVMQNPRHLVRRRGQEARLRCSPMKGHSHVYWYRQLPEEGLKFMVYLQKENIIDESGMPKERFSAEFPKEGPSILRIQQVVRGDSAAYFCASSPETGRNSGYTFGSGTRLTVV.